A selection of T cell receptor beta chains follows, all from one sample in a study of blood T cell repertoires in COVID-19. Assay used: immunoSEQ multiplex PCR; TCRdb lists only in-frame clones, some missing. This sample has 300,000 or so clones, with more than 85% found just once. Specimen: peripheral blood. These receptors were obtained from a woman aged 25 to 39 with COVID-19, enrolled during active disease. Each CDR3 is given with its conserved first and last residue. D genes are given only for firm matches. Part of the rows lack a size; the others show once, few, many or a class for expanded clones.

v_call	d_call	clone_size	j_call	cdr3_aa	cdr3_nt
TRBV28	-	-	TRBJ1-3	CASSFFLSGNTIYF	TGTGCCAGCAGTTTTTTCCTCTCTGGAAACACCATATATTTT
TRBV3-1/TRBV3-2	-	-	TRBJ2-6	CASSQLSGANVLTF	TGTGCCAGCAGCCAACTCTCTGGGGCCAACGTCCTGACTTTC
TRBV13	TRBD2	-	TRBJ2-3	CASSARSSGRSALDTQYF	TGTGCCAGCAGCGCGCGCTCTAGCGGGAGGAGTGCCCTAGATACGCAGTATTTT
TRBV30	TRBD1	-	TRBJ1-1	CAWSPDRANTEAFF	TGTGCCTGGAGTCCGGACAGGGCTAACACTGAAGCTTTCTTT
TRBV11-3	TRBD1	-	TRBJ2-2	CASSFRTGPTGGELFF	TGTGCCAGCAGCTTCCGGACAGGTCCCACTGGCGGGGAGCTGTTTTTT
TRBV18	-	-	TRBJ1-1	CASSLRNPQANTEAFF	TGTGCCAGCTCACTAAGAAACCCCCAGGCGAACACTGAAGCTTTCTTT
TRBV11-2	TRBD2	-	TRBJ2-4	CASSSGTSGIGAKNIQYF	TGTGCCAGCAGCTCTGGGACTAGCGGGATTGGAGCCAAAAACATTCAGTACTTC
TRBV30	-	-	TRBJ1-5	CAWSPPGYRVAKYSNQPQHF	TGTGCCTGGAGTCCCCCCGGATATCGGGTCGCTAAGTATAGCAATCAGCCCCAGCATTTT
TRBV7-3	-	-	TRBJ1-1	CASSLNAGNTEAFF	TGTGCCAGCAGCTTAAATGCGGGGAACACTGAAGCTTTCTTT
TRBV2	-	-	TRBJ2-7	CASSAQTMGYEQYF	TGTGCCAGCAGTGCACAGACGATGGGCTACGAGCAGTACTTC
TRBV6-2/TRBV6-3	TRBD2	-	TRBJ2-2	CASSYVSGRHGGELFF	TGTGCCAGCAGCTATGTTAGCGGGAGGCACGGCGGGGAGCTGTTTTTT
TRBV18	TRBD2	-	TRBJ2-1	CASSPPREGLNEQFF	TGTGCCAGCTCACCACCGCGGGAGGGCCTGAATGAGCAGTTCTTC
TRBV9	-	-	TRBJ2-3	CASSSGGTDTQYF	TGTGCCAGCAGCTCCGGGGGCACAGATACGCAGTATTTT
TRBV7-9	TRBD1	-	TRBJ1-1	CASSKKGTGGNTEAFF	TGTGCCAGCAGCAAAAAAGGGACAGGGGGGAACACTGAAGCTTTCTTT
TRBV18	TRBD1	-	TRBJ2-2	CASSPPGQGWSGELFF	TGTGCCAGCTCACCTCCGGGACAGGGATGGTCCGGGGAGCTGTTTTTT
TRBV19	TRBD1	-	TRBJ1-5	CASSISGGQGHGNQPQHF	TGTGCCAGTAGTATCTCCGGGGGACAGGGGCACGGCAATCAGCCCCAGCATTTT
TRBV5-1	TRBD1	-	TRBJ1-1	CASSRPGQGLPTEAFF	TGCGCCAGCAGCCGCCCGGGACAGGGTTTACCGACTGAAGCTTTCTTT
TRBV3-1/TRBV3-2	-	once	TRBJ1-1	CASSLTPNRINTEAFF	TGTGCCAGCAGCCTCACCCCGAATAGAATAAACACTGAAGCTTTCTTT
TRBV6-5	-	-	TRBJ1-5	CASSYGDSGPQHF	TGTGCCAGCAGTTACGGGGACTCTGGGCCCCAGCATTTT
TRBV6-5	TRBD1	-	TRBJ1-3	CASSRTGQGGNTIYF	TGTGCCAGCAGCCGGACAGGGCAAGGGGGAAACACCATATATTTT
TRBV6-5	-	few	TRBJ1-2	CASSYGSGDGYGYTF	TGTGCCAGCAGTTACGGTTCAGGGGATGGCTATGGCTACACCTTC
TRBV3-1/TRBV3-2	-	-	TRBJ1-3	CASSQTGVSGNTIYF	TGTGCCAGCAGCCAAACAGGTGTCTCTGGAAACACCATATATTTT
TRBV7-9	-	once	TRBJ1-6	CASSLSQGRNSPLHF	TGTGCCAGCAGCTTAAGTCAGGGTCGGAATTCACCCCTCCACTTT
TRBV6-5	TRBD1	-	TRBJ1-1	CASRFTGGNTEAFF	TGTGCCAGCAGATTCACAGGGGGGAACACTGAAGCTTTCTTT
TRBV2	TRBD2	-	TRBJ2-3	CASSAVAGGPDTQYF	TGTGCCAGCAGTGCGGTAGCGGGAGGGCCAGATACGCAGTATTTT
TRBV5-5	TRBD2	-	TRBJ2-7	CASSFTSGASYEQYF	TGTGCCAGCAGCTTCACTAGCGGGGCCTCCTACGAGCAGTACTTC